This T cell receptor beta chain was documented in a study of long-term antiretroviral therapy in people with HIV. Study outcomes and limitations: Information pertaining to ART adherence, viral resistance or therapeutic modifications was not obtained. Blood dating 2004 to 2017 may reflect older ART regimens.

This clone is a singleton in its sample. Its specificity is unknown. The immunoSEQ assay was v3.0, run at survey level. Only in-frame clones appear in the TCRdb table, and some are missing; sequencing was by immunoSEQ multiplex PCR. The table records 35,000 or so clones, approximately 83% of them present only once. Sequencing was performed on unsorted PBMCs, taken 2.2 years after starting antiretroviral therapy. The sequence was obtained from a man younger than 30 with HIV.

The chain's CDR3 is CASSLLAGALYEQYF. In DNA form, the CDR3 reads TGTGCCAGCAGCTTGTTAGCGGGGGCCCTCTACGAGCAGTACTTC. The chain joins TRBV4-2 to TRBJ2-7; 9 bases map to TRBD2. CDR1 LGHNA and CDR2 YNFKEQ come from the germline V gene. The CDR3 loop spans 15 amino acids. J lost 3 bases, V lost 5 bases, and 8 bases had no gene match.